Sequencing of this TCR beta chain was carried out in a study of OX40 agonist ivuxolimab in advanced cancers. The overall study: Each patient was given ivuxolimab into a vein every 2 weeks, at 0.01 to 10 mg/kg. Patients enrolled in dose escalation were diagnosed with hepatocellular carcinoma, melanoma, renal cell or head and neck cancer.

The CDR3 has 16 residues. Trimming shortened V by 0 bases and J by 4 bases, and 15 bases separated the two germline ends. Germline CDR1 and CDR2: MNHNY and SVGAGI (reference sequence). Study-wide findings and caveats: Dose levels from 0.1 to 3.0 mg/kg saw CD4+ and CD8+ blood T cells expand clonally by week 6.

With baseline, cycle 4 day 1, and cycle 7 day 1 as timepoints, blood was sampled. TCRdb's table, derived via immunoSEQ multiplex PCR, lists solely in-frame clones and lacks some. Altogether 22,000 or so clones are present, 86% being singletons, with the ten largest covering approximately 30%. Note on this clone: Its antigen is unknown.

The specimen comprised CD4+ or CD8+ T cells sorted from blood, sampled in a trial of the OX40 agonist ivuxolimab. This receptor was identified in an adult with an advanced solid tumor such as melanoma, head and neck, liver or kidney cancer. The chain couples TRBV6-6 to TRBJ1-1; D ambiguous. The CDR3 sequence: CASSYSNQVPFTEAFF. CDR3 in DNA: TGTGCCAGCAGTTACTCGAACCAGGTTCCCTTCACTGAAGCTTTCTTT.